A selection of T cell receptor beta chains follows, all from one sample in a study of T cells after yellow fever vaccination. TCRdb re-called the 5' RACE reads with MiXCR, one entry per CDR3 protein. The profile shows hundreds of thousands of distinct CDR3 sequences, roughly 12% of them singletons. This specimen consisted of PBMCs, obtained on the day of the yellow fever booster vaccination. Receptors were obtained from a man under 40 who received the YFV17D yellow fever vaccine. CDR3s include the opening cysteine and the closing phenylalanine or tryptophan. D genes are given only for firm matches. Not every row has a clone size; where given, it reads once, few, many or a size class.

J gene	D gene	V gene	clone size	CDR3 protein	CDR3 DNA
TRBJ2-1	NA	TRBV6-5	few	CASSSSSMGNNEQFF	NA
TRBJ2-1	TRBD2	TRBV9	NA	CASSVAAASGRNEQFF	TGTGCCAGCAGCGTAGCGGCGGCTAGCGGGAGGAATGAGCAGTTCTTC
TRBJ2-3	TRBD1	TRBV20-1	NA	CSARDGDRGTDTQYF	TGCAGTGCTAGAGATGGGGACAGGGGCACAGATACGCAGTATTTT
TRBJ2-2	NA	TRBV7-9	few	CASSYASNTGELFF	TGTGCCAGCAGCTATGCTTCGAACACCGGGGAGCTGTTTTTT
TRBJ2-1	NA	TRBV20-1	NA	CSARVVTGASYNEQFF	TGCAGTGCTAGAGTGGTGACAGGTGCTAGTTACAATGAGCAGTTCTTC
TRBJ1-1	NA	TRBV20-1	few	CSARRLGTENTEAFF	TGCAGTGCTAGACGTTTGGGAACAGAAAACACTGAAGCTTTCTTT
TRBJ1-5	NA	TRBV5-8	few	CASSDTGTIQPQHF	TGTGCCAGCAGCGACACCGGGACAATCCAGCCCCAGCATTTT
TRBJ2-6	TRBD1	TRBV28	NA	CASRPGGRIIGANVLTF	TGTGCCAGCAGGCCAGGGGGCCGGATAATTGGGGCCAACGTCCTGACTTTC
TRBJ2-3	TRBD2	TRBV20-1	few	CSARDWREVKDTQYF	TGCAGTGCTAGAGATTGGCGGGAGGTTAAAGATACGCAGTATTTT
TRBJ2-1	TRBD2	TRBV20-1	NA	CSAGSGRSYNEQFF	TGCAGTGCTGGGAGCGGGAGATCATATAATGAGCAGTTCTTC
TRBJ2-7	NA	TRBV7-8	NA	CASSFIYVLSSYEQYF	TGTGCCAGCAGCTTTATTTACGTACTAAGCTCCTACGAGCAGTACTTC
TRBJ2-1	TRBD2	TRBV30	few	CAWITAGAYNEQFF	TGTGCCTGGATTACAGCGGGGGCCTACAATGAGCAGTTCTTC
TRBJ2-5	TRBD1	TRBV5-1	many	CASSLGQGGETQYF	TGCGCCAGCAGCCTCGGACAGGGTGGGGAGACCCAGTACTTC
TRBJ1-2	NA	TRBV7-9	few	CASSLTDSGWGYTF	TGTGCCAGCAGCTTAACGGACAGCGGTTGGGGCTACACCTTC
TRBJ1-3	TRBD1	TRBV20-1	NA	CCASTVNQGAGNTIYF	TGCTGTGCTAGTACCGTTAATCAGGGGGCTGGAAACACCATATATTTT
TRBJ1-6	NA	TRBV5-1	NA	CASSPQLGSNSPLHF	TGCGCCAGCAGCCCTCAACTGGGGAGCAATTCACCCCTCCACTTT
TRBJ2-2	NA	TRBV6-5	many	CASSYSRMVGERNTGELFF	TGTGCCAGCAGTTACTCCCGTATGGTTGGGGAGCGGAACACCGGGGAGCTGTTTTTT
TRBJ2-5	NA	TRBV18	few	CASSPEKTQYF	TGTGCCAGCTCACCAGAAAAGACCCAGTACTTC
TRBJ2-1	NA	TRBV6-2/TRBV6-3	NA	CASRTAGTTGLHEQFF	TGTGCCAGCAGAACCGCCGGGACCACCGGTTTGCATGAGCAGTTCTTC
TRBJ1-1	NA	TRBV12-3/TRBV12-4	many	CASSLVPNTEAFF	TGTGCCAGCAGTTTAGTTCCGAACACTGAAGCTTTCTTT
TRBJ2-1	NA	TRBV12-3/TRBV12-4	few	CASSNRRRSYNEQFF	TGTGCCAGCAGCAACCGGAGGCGGTCCTACAATGAGCAGTTCTTC
TRBJ2-5	NA	TRBV12-3/TRBV12-4	NA	CASADPPGETQYF	TGTGCCAGCGCCGACCCGCCTGGAGAGACCCAGTACTTC
TRBJ2-3	TRBD2	TRBV7-2	many	CASSPGLATDTQYF	TGTGCCAGCAGCCCGGGACTAGCCACAGATACGCAGTATTTT
TRBJ2-1	NA	TRBV2	few	CARELSYNEQFF	TGTGCCCGCGAACTATCATACAATGAGCAGTTCTTC
TRBJ2-3	NA	TRBV15	few	CATSREGRGTDTQYF	TGTGCCACCAGCAGAGAGGGAAGGGGCACAGATACGCAGTATTTT
TRBJ1-2	NA	TRBV2	NA	CASEDGTNYGYTF	TGTGCCAGCGAAGACGGAACTAACTATGGCTACACCTTC
TRBJ1-1	NA	TRBV5-1	few	CASSLDGRGDSEAFF	TGCGCCAGCAGCTTGGATGGCAGGGGAGATTCTGAAGCTTTCTTT
TRBJ2-1	TRBD1	TRBV18	NA	CASSPTFKGANEQFF	TGTGCCAGCTCACCAACCTTTAAGGGGGCTAATGAGCAGTTCTTC
TRBJ1-1	TRBD1	TRBV4-2	NA	CASSQPGQGKTEAFF	TGTGCCAGCAGCCAACCCGGACAGGGGAAAACTGAAGCTTTCTTT
TRBJ2-7	TRBD2	TRBV18	NA	CASSPSASGEQYF	TGTGCCAGCTCACCATCGGCTAGCGGCGAGCAGTACTTC
TRBJ1-6	TRBD1	TRBV6-1	few	CASTSGGQVNSPLHF	TGTGCCAGCACCTCGGGGGGACAGGTCAATTCACCCCTCCACTTT
TRBJ1-1	NA	TRBV30	many	CAWSGQLNTEAFF	TGTGCCTGGAGTGGCCAGCTTAACACTGAAGCTTTCTTT
TRBJ2-3	NA	TRBV28	few	CASRTARQSTDTQYF	TGTGCCAGCAGAACTGCACGGCAGAGCACAGATACGCAGTATTTT
TRBJ2-2	NA	TRBV9	few	CATGDNPNTGELFF	TGTGCCACGGGGGACAACCCGAACACCGGGGAGCTGTTTTTT
TRBJ2-2	TRBD2	TRBV5-6	many	CASSYSGNSGELFF	TGTGCCAGCAGCTACAGCGGGAACTCCGGGGAGCTGTTTTTT
TRBJ1-1	NA	TRBV29-1	few	CSGEGSGLMNTEAFF	TGCAGCGGGGAGGGGTCTGGGCTTATGAACACTGAAGCTTTCTTT
TRBJ2-7	TRBD2	TRBV4-3	few	CASSQAPGGHYEQYF	TGCGCCAGCAGCCAAGCCCCGGGAGGGCACTACGAGCAGTACTTC
TRBJ2-1	TRBD1	TRBV12-3/TRBV12-4	few	CASSPTSGRGYSF	TGTGCCAGCAGTCCCACGAGTGGCAGGGGGTATTCGTTC
TRBJ2-1	NA	TRBV6-2/TRBV6-3	many	CASRRAGRNEQFF	TGTGCCAGCAGACGGGCAGGGCGCAATGAGCAGTTCTTC
TRBJ1-4	NA	TRBV7-2	few	CASSLERLGVEKLFF	TGTGCCAGCAGCTTAGAGCGACTGGGAGTTGAAAAACTGTTTTTT
TRBJ2-3	TRBD2	TRBV28	many	CASSSNQLAGVTDTQYF	TGTGCCAGCAGTTCTAACCAGCTAGCGGGAGTTACAGATACGCAGTATTTT
TRBJ2-1	NA	TRBV12-3/TRBV12-4	NA	CASTVDQNHEQFF	TGTGCCAGCACCGTCGACCAGAACCATGAGCAGTTCTTC
TRBJ2-7	NA	TRBV29-1	few	CSVGEDGPYEQYF	TGCAGCGTTGGAGAGGACGGACCCTACGAGCAGTACTTC
TRBJ1-1	NA	TRBV5-1	few	CASSSQQDQAFF	TGCGCCAGCAGCTCACAACAGGATCAAGCTTTCTTT
TRBJ2-5	NA	TRBV19	few	CASGPNQGKTQYF	TGTGCCAGTGGGCCGAATCAAGGGAAGACCCAGTACTTC